These 15 T cell receptor beta chains were all obtained from the same sample, sequenced in a study of patients and donors after allogeneic stem cell transplantation. TCRdb reprocessed the RT-PCR reads via MiXCR and lists one record per CDR3 protein. This table has more than 55,000 distinct CDR3 sequences, 13% appearing once. Sequencing used blood, either unsorted or a sorted T cell fraction (not recorded which). The receptors shown here come from a human donor who was either an allogeneic HSCT recipient or a stem cell or donor lymphocyte infusion donor (not recorded which). It is not recorded whose cells these are; they may come from a transplant donor.

This clonotype was counted between two and nine times. The genes are TRBV7-3 and TRBJ2-3; 12 bases are a match to TRBD2. The junction had 5 bases not matched to a gene; V was cut back by 5 bases and J by 5 bases. The CDR3 is 15 residues long. The germline gives CDR1 SGHTA, CDR2 FQGTGA. CDR3 in DNA: TGTGCCAGCAGCCGGACTAGCGGGATCTTAGATACGCAGTATTTT. It translates to CASSRTSGILDTQYF.

In its sample, this clonotype was seen many times. The chain has TRBV6-5 and TRBJ1-5; D might be TRBD1 (6 bases). The CDR3 sequence is 17 residues long. Trimming removed 6 bases at V and 1 base at J, with 19 bases between. Germline lookup yields CDR1 MNHEY and CDR2 SVGAGI. The CDR3 loop is CASRSGTTSWSNQPQHF. CDR3 coding DNA: TGTGCCAGCAGGTCCGGGACAACTTCTTGGAGCAATCAGCCCCAGCATTTT.

The chain employs TRBV3-1 and TRBJ2-2; no reliable D call. The CDR3 is 18 amino acids. Germline V lookup: CDR1 LGHDT, CDR2 YNNKEL (reference sequence). V gave up 0 bases and J gave up 7 bases, with 21 bases separating them. The CDR3 loop reads CASSQDHEKSESGGELFF. As DNA, the CDR3 is TGTGCCAGCAGCCAAGACCATGAAAAGAGCGAGAGTGGCGGGGAGCTGTTTTTT. The variable domain in full, with the rest retrieved from reference TRBV3-1 and TRBJ2-2, is DTAVSQTPKYLVTQMGNDKSIKCEQNLGHDTMYWYKQDSKKFLKIMFSYNNKELIINETVPNRFSPKSPDKAHLNLHINSLELGDSAVYFCASSQDHEKSESGGELFFGEGSRLTVL.

This clonotype was observed at least ten times. This sequence joins TRBV6-5 and TRBJ2-5; 7 bases align to TRBD2. The V and J ends lost 5 bases and 7 bases, in that order; junction bases with no gene match: 10. Germline values: CDR1 MNHEY, CDR2 SVGAGI. This CDR3 contains 14 residues. As DNA, the CDR3 is TGTGCCAGCAGTGGCTCTTTATGGGAGGGGACCCAGTACTTC. Amino acid sequence: CASSGSLWEGTQYF.

This clonotype was observed a handful of times. The V and J genes are TRBV4-1 and TRBJ2-3; TRBD2 matches at 11 bases. This CDR3 has 16 residues. The germline gives CDR1 MGHRA, CDR2 YSYEKL. J was trimmed by 2 bases and V by 3 bases; bases with no gene match: 4. The CDR3 DNA reads TGCGCCAGCAGCCAGCGACTAGCGGGATCCACAGATACGCAGTATTTT. Amino acid sequence: CASSQRLAGSTDTQYF.

In its sample, this clonotype was seen a few times. The rearrangement joins TRBV4-1 to TRBJ2-7; TRBD1 is a possible D gene (5 bases). This CDR3 contains 14 residues. Trimming took 4 bases from V and 5 from J, leaving 15 bases between them. From germline, CDR1 is MGHRA and CDR2 YSYEKL. As DNA, the CDR3 is TGCGCCAGCAGCCCGGACACTCTCCTCGACGAGCAGTACTTC. Its protein is CASSPDTLLDEQYF.

This clonotype was observed a handful of times. V gene TRBV12-3 or TRBV12-4 combines with J gene TRBJ2-5; no reliable D call. The CDR3 runs to 15 residues. V lost 7 bases to trimming and J lost 4 bases, with 19 bases between them. Here the CDR3 DNA reads TGTGCCAGCACCTCGATCATAGCCTACCCAGAGACCCAGTACTTC. This translates into CASTSIIAYPETQYF.

This chain joins TRBV28 and TRBJ2-7; D uncertain. Trimming stripped 6 bases from V and 3 bases from J, with 6 bases between. The CDR3 covers 11 residues. CDR1 MDHEN and CDR2 SYDVKM come from the germline V gene. CDR3 sequence (DNA): TGTGCCAGCAGGGGCTTCTACGAGCAGTACTTC. Its protein is CASRGFYEQYF.

This clonotype was seen a handful of times. CDR3 DNA: TGTGCCAGCTCACCCGCACTAGCGGGTGGAACCTACGAGCAGTACTTC. It encodes CASSPALAGGTYEQYF. The rearrangement uses TRBV18 and TRBJ2-7, with 9 bases fitting TRBD2. V lost 3 bases to trimming and J lost 2 bases; unmatched junction nucleotides: 8. This CDR3 region has 16 residues. Germline V gene data show CDR1 as KGHSH and CDR2 as LQKENI.

This clonotype was observed at least ten times. CDR3 DNA: TGCGCCAGCAGTCTGTTAGGATTGGGCGTGGTTCAGTACTTC. It yields the protein CASSLLGLGVVQYF. The V and J genes are TRBV5-1 and TRBJ2-4; D not resolved. This CDR3 has 14 amino acids. Germline CDR1 reads SGHRS; CDR2 reads YFSETQ. Between the trimmed V and J ends, which lost 5 bases and 11 bases, there was a span of 20 bases.

The V gene is TRBV5-6, the J gene TRBJ2-1; possibly TRBD2 for D (6 bases). The CDR3 sequence is 15 residues long. With 2 bases removed from V and 4 bases from J, the gap between germline ends came to 13 bases. Looked up from germline, CDR1 is SGHDT and CDR2 is YYEEEE. In nucleotides, the CDR3 is TGTGCCAGCAGCTTCCGGGGGAGTGGGTACAATGAGCAGTTCTTC. As protein: CASSFRGSGYNEQFF.

This clonotype turned up a few times. Here the CDR3 reads CASRHRAYYEQYF. The CDR3 nucleotides are TGTGCCAGCAGACACAGGGCCTACTACGAGCAGTACTTC. V usage is TRBV2 and J usage is TRBJ2-7; tentatively, D is TRBD1 (6 bases). Germline CDR1 reads SNHLY; CDR2 reads FYNNEI. Deletions cut 6 bases from V and 3 bases from J, with 12 bases between. CDR3 length equals 13 residues.

This chain links TRBV24-1 with TRBJ2-1; 7 nucleotides match TRBD2. This CDR3 has 14 amino acids. The junction had 3 bases not matched to a gene; V was cut back by 1 base and J by 7 bases. CDR1 is KGHDR, CDR2 SFDVKD, per germline. The CDR3: CATSDFTGGNEQFF. In DNA, the CDR3 is TGTGCCACCAGTGATTTCACGGGGGGTAATGAGCAGTTCTTC.

The rearrangement joins TRBV25-1 to TRBJ2-7; 12 nucleotides align to TRBD1. The CDR3 runs 16 residues. The trim removed 1 base at V and 6 bases at J, leaving 7 bases unmatched. CDR1 is MGHDK and CDR2 is SYGVNS in the germline V gene. CDR3 nucleotides: TGTGCCAGCAGTGAATTGACCGGGACAGGGGGCTCCGAGCAGTACTTC. Translated: CASSELTGTGGSEQYF.

Ten or more counts support this clonotype. V usage is TRBV27 and J usage is TRBJ1-1; D perhaps matches TRBD1 (5 bases). V was cut by 2 bases and J by 0 bases, with 10 bases left in between. Germline CDR1 and CDR2: MNHEY and SMNVEV (reference sequence). The CDR3 is 15 residues long. CDR3 residues: CASSLLGGVNTEAFF. The CDR3 nucleotides are TGTGCCAGCAGTTTACTTGGGGGGGTGAACACTGAAGCTTTCTTT.